What follows describes a single TCR beta chain. The antigen remains undetermined. These data are taken from a study of CD8 T cells in ankylosing spondylitis. Study conclusions and caveats: According to the report, clones linked to the disease were significantly enriched in matched synovial fluid samples taken from ankylosing spondylitis patients. A subset of motif variants has previously been described in the synovial fluid and blood of reactive arthritis. A motif of eight highly homologous TCR beta variants was seen as apparently characteristic of ankylosing spondylitis blood.

CDR1 is SGHRS, CDR2 YFSETQ, per germline. The V and J ends lost 4 bases and 6 bases respectively, with 13 bases between them. The CDR3 length is 14 residues. A quantitative 5'-RACE method, one with molecular barcodes, was used to make TCR beta libraries. TCRdb re-analysed the 5' RACE reads in MiXCR, keeping a single row per CDR3 protein. The sample shows roughly 470,000 distinct CDR3 sequences, about 25% of them seen only once. The material sequenced was blood, either unsorted or a sorted T cell fraction (not recorded which). V gene TRBV5-1 combines with J gene TRBJ2-2; D not certain. The receptor was isolated from a male donor with ankylosing spondylitis. Here the CDR3 reads CASSTAGVPGELFF. The CDR3 DNA reads TGCGCCAGCAGCACTGCAGGTGTTCCCGGGGAGCTGTTTTTT.